The 13 T cell receptor beta chains presented below share a single source sample, sequenced in a study of Ad26.COV2.S vaccination and SARS-CoV-2 variants. Treatment denoted: some 20 received Ad26.COV2.S at low or high dose, single or two shots; a few received placebo; per-sample allocation not given. It was on day 63 after the first vaccine or placebo injection that samples were taken. Repertoires were generated with immunoSEQ multiplex PCR, while TCRdb's copy carries only in-frame clones and drops some. This table has 380,000 or so clones, 83% appearing once. Material: peripheral blood, obtained in a trial of Ad26.COV2.S vaccine versus placebo. The receptor set was obtained from a person aged 18-65 years who received the Ad26.COV2.S COVID-19 vaccine or a placebo.

The genes are TRBV11-3 and TRBJ2-3, with D possibly being TRBD2 (6 bases). Looked up from germline, CDR1 is SGHNT and CDR2 is YENEEA. V lost 10 bases to trimming and J lost 0 bases, with 8 bases between them. The length of the CDR3 is 12 residues. Here the CDR3 reads CANSGSTDTQYF. The CDR3 nucleotides read TGTGCCAATAGCGGAAGCACAGATACGCAGTATTTT.

The chain recombines TRBV19 with TRBJ2-3; the D is unclear. CDR1 LNHDA and CDR2 SQIVND come from the germline V gene (reference sequence). The CDR3 has 11 amino acids. V was cut by 3 bases and J by 4 bases, with 2 bases left in between. CDR3 in amino acids: CASSISDTQYF. The CDR3 bases are TGTGCCAGTAGTATTTCAGATACGCAGTATTTT. Full variable domain (remainder filled in from reference TRBV19 and TRBJ2-3): DGGITQSPKYLFRKEGQNVTLSCEQNLNHDAMYWYRQDPGQGLRLIYYSQIVNDFQKGDIAEGYSVSREKKESFPLTVTSAQKNPTAFYLCASSISDTQYFGPGTRLTVL.

The chain is built from TRBV4-1 and TRBJ2-7; 10 nucleotides match TRBD1. The V gene end was trimmed by 6 bases and the J gene end by 6 bases; junction bases not matched to a gene: 14. The CDR3 extends over 16 amino acids. Germline CDR1 and CDR2: MGHRA and YSYEKL. CDR3 in amino acids: CASSMEPGTGASEQYF. DNA of the CDR3: TGCGCCAGCAGTATGGAACCCGGGACAGGGGCTTCCGAGCAGTACTTC.

This clone was recorded only once. This chain's CDR3 is CASSFGGHSGANVLTF. The CDR3, as DNA: TGTGCCAGCAGCTTCGGGGGCCACTCTGGGGCCAACGTCCTGACTTTC. The chain links TRBV5-4 to TRBJ2-6; D may match TRBD1 or TRBD2 (6 bases each). The germline V gene has CDR1 SGHNT and CDR2 YYREEE (reference sequence). V shed 2 bases and J shed 0 bases, with 9 bases lying between them. There are 16 residues in the CDR3.

This chain uses TRBV29-1 with TRBJ1-2, with TRBD1 identical over 8 bases. Germline lookup yields CDR1 SQVTM and CDR2 ANQGSEA. There are 12 residues in the CDR3. The V gene end was trimmed by 0 bases and the J gene end by 13 bases; junction bases not matched to a gene: 7. CDR3 sequence: CSVEDLGDRCTF. CDR3 DNA: TGCAGCGTTGAAGATCTTGGGGACAGGTGCACCTTC.

The chain carries TRBV6-2 or TRBV6-3 and TRBJ1-3, with TRBD1 as a possible D gene (6 bases). Germline lookup yields CDR1 MNHEY and CDR2 SVGEGT. The ends were cut back, 4 bases at V and 0 bases at J, with 10 bases in the middle. There are 15 residues in the CDR3. The CDR3 here is CASSSRGRSGNTIYF. CDR3 coding DNA: TGTGCCAGCAGTTCCAGGGGCCGCTCTGGAAACACCATATATTTT.

The rearrangement links TRBV5-6 to TRBJ2-5, with 8 bases aligning to TRBD1. Trimming cost V 4 bases and J 4 bases; bases outside gene matches: 3. This CDR3 region has 13 residues. CDR1 is SGHDT, CDR2 YYEEEE, per germline. CDR3 sequence reads: CASSADRGETQYF. The CDR3, as DNA: TGTGCCAGCAGCGCCGACAGGGGAGAGACCCAGTACTTC.

The J gene is TRBJ1-3, the V gene TRBV7-2; 9 bases are a match to TRBD1. The CDR3 length is 16 residues. Germline V gene lookup returns CDR1 SGHTA and CDR2 FQGNSA. Trimming took 1 base from V and 4 from J; bases not matched to a gene: 5. CDR3 region: CASSLGYRGHGNTIYF. The CDR3 nucleotides are TGTGCCAGCAGCTTAGGCTACAGGGGGCACGGAAACACCATATATTTT. The full variable domain, with the rest looked up from reference TRBV7-2 and TRBJ1-3, is GAGVSQSPSNKVTEKGKDVELRCDPISGHTALYWYRQSLGQGLEFLIYFQGNSAPDKSGLPSDRFSAERTGGSVSTLTIQRTQQEDSAVYLCASSLGYRGHGNTIYFGEGSWLTVV.

This sequence joins TRBV6-5 and TRBJ1-1; D may be TRBD1 (5 bases). The CDR3 is made up of 13 amino acids. The V gene's germline CDR1 is MNHEY and CDR2 SVGAGI. The V end was cut by 4 bases, the J end by 4 bases, with 10 bases between. The CDR3 here is CASSWAGGTEAFF. As DNA, the CDR3 is TGTGCCAGCAGTTGGGCGGGGGGCACTGAAGCTTTCTTT.

J is TRBJ2-7 and V is TRBV5-1; 7 bases are shared with TRBD1. This CDR3 has 15 residues. Trimming cost V 0 bases and J 3 bases; bases outside gene matches: 6. Germline V gene lookup returns CDR1 SGHRS and CDR2 YFSETQ. CDR3 sequence reads: CASSLGPAGGYEQYF. The CDR3 DNA reads TGCGCCAGCAGCTTGGGGCCGGCAGGGGGCTACGAGCAGTACTTC.

The chain combines TRBV15 with TRBJ2-2, with no clear D. This CDR3 has 12 amino acids. V lost 1 base to trimming and J lost 4 bases, with 1 base between them. Looked up from germline, CDR1 is LNHNV and CDR2 is YYDKDF (reference sequence). The CDR3 DNA follows: TGTGCCACCAGCAGAGCCACCGGGGAGCTGTTTTTT. Translated, it gives CATSRATGELFF. The variable domain in full, completed from reference TRBV15 and TRBJ2-2, reads DAMVIQNPRYQVTQFGKPVTLSCSQTLNHNVMYWYQQKSSQAPKLLFHYYDKDFNNEADTPDNFQSRRPNTSFCFLDIRSPGLGDTAMYLCATSRATGELFFGEGSRLTVL.

V and J are TRBV7-2 and TRBJ2-7, with unresolved D. CDR1 is SGHTA and CDR2 is FQGNSA in the germline V gene. The CDR3 consists of 15 residues. Trimming pared 6 bases from V and 2 bases from J, leaving 17 bases between. In nucleotides, the CDR3 is TGTGCCAGCAGGGTGACTCCATTAGGGCCCTACGAGCAGTACTTC. Protein: CASRVTPLGPYEQYF. Full variable domain (remainder filled in from reference TRBV7-2 and TRBJ2-7): GAGVSQSPSNKVTEKGKDVELRCDPISGHTALYWYRQSLGQGLEFLIYFQGNSAPDKSGLPSDRFSAERTGGSVSTLTIQRTQQEDSAVYLCASRVTPLGPYEQYFGPGTRLTVT.

The V gene is TRBV3-1 (or the pseudogene TRBV3-2), the J gene TRBJ2-1; perhaps TRBD2 as D (5 bases). Trimming cost V 1 base and J 4 bases, with 11 bases left between them. This CDR3 spans 15 amino acids. Germline V gene lookup returns CDR1 LGHDT and CDR2 YNNKEL (reference sequence). In DNA form, the CDR3 reads TGTGCCAGCAGCCAAGTGTGGGAGCCATACAATGAGCAGTTCTTC. Amino acid sequence: CASSQVWEPYNEQFF.